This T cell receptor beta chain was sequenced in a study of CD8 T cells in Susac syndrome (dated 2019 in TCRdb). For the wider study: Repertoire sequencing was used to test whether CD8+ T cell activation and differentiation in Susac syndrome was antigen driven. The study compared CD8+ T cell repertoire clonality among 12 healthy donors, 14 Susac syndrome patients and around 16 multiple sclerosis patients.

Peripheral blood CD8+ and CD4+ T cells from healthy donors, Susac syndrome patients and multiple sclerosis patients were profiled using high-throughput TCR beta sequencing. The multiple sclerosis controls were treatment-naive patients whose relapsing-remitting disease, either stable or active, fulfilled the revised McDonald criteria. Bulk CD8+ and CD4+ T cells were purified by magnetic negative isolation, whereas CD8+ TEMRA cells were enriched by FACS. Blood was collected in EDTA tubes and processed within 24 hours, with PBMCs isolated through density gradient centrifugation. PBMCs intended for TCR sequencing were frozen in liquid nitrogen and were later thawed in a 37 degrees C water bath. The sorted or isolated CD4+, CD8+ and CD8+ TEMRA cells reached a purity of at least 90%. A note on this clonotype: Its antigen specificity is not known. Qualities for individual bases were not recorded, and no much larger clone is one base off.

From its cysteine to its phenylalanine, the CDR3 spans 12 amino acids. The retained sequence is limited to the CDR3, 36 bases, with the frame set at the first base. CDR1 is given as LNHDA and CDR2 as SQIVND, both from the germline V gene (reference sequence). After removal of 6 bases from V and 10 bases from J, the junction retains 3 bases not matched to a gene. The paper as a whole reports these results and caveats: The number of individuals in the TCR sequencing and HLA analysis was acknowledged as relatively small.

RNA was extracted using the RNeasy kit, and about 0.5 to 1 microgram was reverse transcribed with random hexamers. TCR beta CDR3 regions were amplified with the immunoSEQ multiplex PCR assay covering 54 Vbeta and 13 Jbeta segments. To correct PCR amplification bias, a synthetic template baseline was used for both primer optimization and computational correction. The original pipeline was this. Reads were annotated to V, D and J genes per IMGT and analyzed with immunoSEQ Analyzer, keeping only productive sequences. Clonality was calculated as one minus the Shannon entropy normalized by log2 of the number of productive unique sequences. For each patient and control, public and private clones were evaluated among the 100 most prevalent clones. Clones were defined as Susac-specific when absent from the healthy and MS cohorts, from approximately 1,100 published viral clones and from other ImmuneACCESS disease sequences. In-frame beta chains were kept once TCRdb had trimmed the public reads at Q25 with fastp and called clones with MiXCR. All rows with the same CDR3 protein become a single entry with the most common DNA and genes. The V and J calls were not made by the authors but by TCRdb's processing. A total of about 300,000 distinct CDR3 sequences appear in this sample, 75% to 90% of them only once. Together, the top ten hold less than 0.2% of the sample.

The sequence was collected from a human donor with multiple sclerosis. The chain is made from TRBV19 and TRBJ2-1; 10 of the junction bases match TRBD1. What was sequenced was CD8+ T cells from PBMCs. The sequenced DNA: TGTGCCAGTAGGACAGGGGGCGTCGAGCAGTTCTTC. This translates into CASRTGGVEQFF. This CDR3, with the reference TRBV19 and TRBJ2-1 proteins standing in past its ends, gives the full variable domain DGGITQSPKYLFRKEGQNVTLSCEQNLNHDAMYWYRQDPGQGLRLIYYSQIVNDFQKGDIAEGYSVSREKKESFPLTVTSAQKNPTAFYLCASRTGGVEQFFGPGTRLTVL.